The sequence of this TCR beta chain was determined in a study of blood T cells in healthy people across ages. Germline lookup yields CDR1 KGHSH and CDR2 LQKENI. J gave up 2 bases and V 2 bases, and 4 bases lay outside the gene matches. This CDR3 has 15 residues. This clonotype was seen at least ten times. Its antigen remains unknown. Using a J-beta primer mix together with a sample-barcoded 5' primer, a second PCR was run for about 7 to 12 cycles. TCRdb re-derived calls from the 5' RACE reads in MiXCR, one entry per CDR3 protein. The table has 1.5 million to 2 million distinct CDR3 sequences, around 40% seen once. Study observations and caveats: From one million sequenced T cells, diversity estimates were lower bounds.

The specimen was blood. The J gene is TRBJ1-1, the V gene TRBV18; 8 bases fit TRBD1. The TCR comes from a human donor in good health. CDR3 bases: TGTGCCAGCTCACCAAGGACAGGGCCAAACACTGAAGCTTTCTTT. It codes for CASSPRTGPNTEAFF.